This TCR beta chain emerged from a study of regulatory T cells in long-lasting Graves disease. Overall study: Antithyroid drug exposure in newly diagnosed Graves' patients had lasted under 3 months.

This clonotype was counted many times. Its antigen is not identified. V was clipped by 8 bases and J by 7 bases; unmatched bases: 15. Germline assignment: CDR1 SGHAT and CDR2 FQNNGV. This CDR3 has 15 amino acids. Time point denoted: newly diagnosed GD, antithyroid drugs for less than 3 months. Following extraction of RNA from PBMCs, that RNA was used to make the TCR library. In Xi'an, China, an endocrinology department was the source of patients. From each patient, nine milliliters of peripheral blood was drawn and collected into an EDTA anticoagulant tube. Study-level results: Sharing of public clonotypes was greater in persistent patients (around 2,500) than in new patients (around 880).

Construction of TCR beta libraries relied on iRepertoire HTBI primers and on Arm-PCR targeting CDR3 regions. TCRdb ran MiXCR on the multiplex PCR reads and lists one entry per CDR3 protein. The sample has about 430,000 distinct CDR3 sequences, approximately 16% seen once. These same records also appear under a second study, on T cells in Graves' hyperthyroidism and ophthalmopathy.

Source: peripheral blood mononuclear cells (PBMCs), taken at new diagnosis, from a patient treated with antithyroid drugs. V usage is TRBV11-2 and J usage is TRBJ1-2, with TRBD1 matching 8 bases. The sequence came from a middle-aged woman with Graves disease. The DNA of the CDR3 is TGTGCCAGCGCAAATTGGCAGGACAGGGTCGGTGGCTACACCTTC. Translating gives CASANWQDRVGGYTF.